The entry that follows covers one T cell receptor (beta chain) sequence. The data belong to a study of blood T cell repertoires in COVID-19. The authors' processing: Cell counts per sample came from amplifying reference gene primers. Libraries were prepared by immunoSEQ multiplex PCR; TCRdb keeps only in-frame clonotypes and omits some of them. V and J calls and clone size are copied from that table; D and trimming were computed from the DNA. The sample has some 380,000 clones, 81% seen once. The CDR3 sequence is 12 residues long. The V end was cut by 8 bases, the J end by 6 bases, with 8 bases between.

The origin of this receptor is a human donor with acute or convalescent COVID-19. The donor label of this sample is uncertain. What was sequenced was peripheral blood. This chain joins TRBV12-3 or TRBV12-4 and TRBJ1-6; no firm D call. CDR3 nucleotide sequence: TGTGCCAGCCGCGCGGGTAATTCACCCCTCCACTTT. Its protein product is CASRAGNSPLHF.